This T cell receptor (beta chain) was found in a study of T-cell reconstitution after alpha-beta-depleted transplantation in children. Molecular barcoding with unique molecular identifiers was used for the TCRbeta library. TCRdb used MiXCR to reprocess the PCR reads, holding one entry per CDR3 protein. The data show 450,000 to 600,000 distinct CDR3 sequences, with 15% to 20% seen just once and approximately 3% held by the top ten. This CDR3 spans 16 amino acids. Germline loops: CDR1 SGHRS, CDR2 YFSETQ. The junction had 6 bases not matched to a gene; V was cut back by 3 bases and J by 8 bases. The sample here was PBMCs from the stem cell graft donor, taken from the stem cell graft. V gene TRBV5-1 combines with J gene TRBJ2-4; 15 bases match TRBD2. This sequence was found in a human donor who donated a stem cell graft to a child with acute lymphoblastic leukemia. CDR3 sequence: CASSYGLAGGEDIQYF. The CDR3 DNA is TGCGCCAGCAGCTACGGACTAGCGGGAGGGGAGGACATTCAGTACTTC. The whole variable domain, remainder taken from reference TRBV5-1 and TRBJ2-4, is KAGVTQTPRYLIKTRGQQVTLSCSPISGHRSVSWYQQTPGQGLQFLFEYFSETQRNKGNFPGRFSGRQFSNSRSEMNVSTLELGDSALYLCASSYGLAGGEDIQYFGAGTRLSVL.